This T cell receptor beta chain was captured in a study of blood T cell repertoires in COVID-19 (TCRdb year 2020). As for the study more broadly: Collaborator samples came from the United States, Italy and Spain and covered acute and convalescent phases of COVID-19. The prospective study material was composed of cDNA or gDNA derived from T cells, B-cell-depleted T cells, or PBMCs. Subjects who had been exposed to COVID-19, were actively infected with it, or had recovered from it provided the deeply sampled blood TCRbeta repertoires that made up the dataset. The repertoires were released in a freely available public database meant as a resource for research on the immune response to SARS-CoV-2. The samples were drawn from two sources: the first 160 participants of the ongoing ImmuneRACE study, and 1,000 to 1,500 subjects contributed by 6 global collaborators. Nearly every sample came with metadata listing a de-identified subject ID, COVID-19 status, age in years and sex. HLA class I and class II types, where available, came from metadata supplied by the sample provider rather than from assay-based typing. Overall study results and their limits: The amount of clinical and demographic metadata varied by source and participant and was provided uncurated.

A note on this clone: Its antigen target is currently unknown. No qualities accompany the bases; no much larger clone lies one base away.

The immunoSEQ Assay, a bias-controlled multiplex PCR, was used to amplify TCRbeta CDR3 regions from genomic DNA. In the original analysis: The number of nucleated cells in each sample was estimated by amplification of reference gene primers within the assay. To quantify the absolute abundance of each unique TCRbeta CDR3 rearrangement, sequence reads were collapsed and filtered. For each sample, productive Simpson clonality was calculated by taking the square root of Simpson's diversity index across productive rearrangements. Imported from immuneACCESS, the table was reduced by TCRdb to in-frame sequences with V and J called. These copies leave out some clones; in studies compared against another copy, an unresolved V gene accounts for under half, and the cause of the remainder is not known. For V, J and clone size, that table is used; D and trimming come from the DNA. Recorded for this sample are 350,000 to 500,000 clones; 88% of them occurred a single time. The ten largest clonotypes hold 1.4% to 1.5% of the sample.

Participants in the prospective study were enrolled through a virtual design, were aged roughly 18 to 100 years, and lived in fewer than 30 United States geographic areas. In the prospective study, cohorts were assigned on the basis of participant-reported clinical history obtained from a screening survey and a study questionnaire. Exposed participants had been in contact, within 2 weeks of entering the study, with a person who had a PCR-confirmed or clinician-diagnosed case of COVID-19. In the prospective study, whole blood, serum and a nasopharyngeal or oropharyngeal swab were collected from each participant by mobile phlebotomists. Prospective study participants could optionally give additional blood draws and questionnaires over a roughly 2-month period. Before DNA extraction, prospective study blood samples were shipped either frozen or at room temperature. V lost 5 bases and J lost 7 bases; the stretch between them is 8 bases long. The CDR3 runs 11 amino acids, cysteine and phenylalanine included. Just CDR3 DNA is preserved here, 33 bases in frame from base 1. The germline V gene yields MDHEN for CDR1 and SYDVKM for CDR2.

Sequencing used PBMCs or T cells enriched from blood (not recorded which). The chain is made from TRBV28 and TRBJ1-2; the D gene assignment is ambiguous. The receptor's source is a woman aged 18-35 years who had been exposed to COVID-19. The DNA reads as follows: TGTGCCAGCAGTCCCGCCGGTGGCTACACCTTC. Translated, it reads CASSPAGGYTF.